This TCR beta chain was recovered during a study of regulatory T cells in long-lasting Graves disease. Library construction for TCR beta used iRepertoire HTBI primers and Arm-PCR of CDR3 regions. Each CDR3 protein is one row after TCRdb ran MiXCR on the multiplex PCR reads. Of over 650,000 distinct CDR3 sequences in the sample, around 32% were seen once. Deletions cut 0 bases from V and 5 bases from J, with 16 bases between. CDR1 and CDR2 (germline): GTSNPN, SVGIG (reference sequence). The CDR3 is 15 residues long. The time point: persistent/refractory GD, antithyroid drugs over 5 years with positive TRAb. RNA isolated from PBMCs was used to make the TCR library. A few counts support this clonotype.

The gene calls are TRBV30 and TRBJ2-5; a possible D gene is TRBD2 (5 bases). Here the sequenced sample was peripheral blood mononuclear cells (PBMCs), taken when the disease was refractory, from a patient treated with antithyroid drugs. The sequence was collected from a female donor with Graves disease. The DNA for the CDR3 is TGTGCCTGGAGTGTACAGCGGAACATCCGGGAGACCCAGTACTTC. Translated, it gives CAWSVQRNIRETQYF. Drawing the rest from reference TRBV30 and TRBJ2-5, the complete variable domain is SQTIHQWPATLVQPVGSPLSLECTVEGTSNPNLYWYRQAAGRGLQLLFYSVGIGQISSEVPQNLSASRPQDRQFILSSKKLLLSDSGFYLCAWSVQRNIRETQYFGPGTRLLVL.